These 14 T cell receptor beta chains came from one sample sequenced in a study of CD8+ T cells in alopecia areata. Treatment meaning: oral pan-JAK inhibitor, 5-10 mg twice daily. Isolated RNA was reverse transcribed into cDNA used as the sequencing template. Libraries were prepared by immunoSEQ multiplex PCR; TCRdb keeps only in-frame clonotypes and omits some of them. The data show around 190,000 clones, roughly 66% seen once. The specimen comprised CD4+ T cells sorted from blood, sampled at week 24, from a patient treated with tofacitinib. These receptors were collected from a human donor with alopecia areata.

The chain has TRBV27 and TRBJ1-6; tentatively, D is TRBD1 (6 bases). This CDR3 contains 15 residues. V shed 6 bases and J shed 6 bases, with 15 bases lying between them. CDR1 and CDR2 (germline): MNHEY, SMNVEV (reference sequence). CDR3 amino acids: CASRNYRVPNSPLHF. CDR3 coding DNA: TGTGCCAGCAGGAACTACAGGGTCCCTAATTCACCCCTCCACTTT.

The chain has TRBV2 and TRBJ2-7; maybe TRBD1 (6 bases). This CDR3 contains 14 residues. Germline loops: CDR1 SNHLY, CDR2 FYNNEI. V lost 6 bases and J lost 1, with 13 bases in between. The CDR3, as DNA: TGTGCCAGCAGGAGGGGGAGAGGGTCCTACGAGCAGTACTTC. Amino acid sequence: CASRRGRGSYEQYF. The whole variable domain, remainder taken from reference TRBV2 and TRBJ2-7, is EPEVTQTPSHQVTQMGQEVILRCVPISNHLYFYWYRQILGQKVEFLVSFYNNEISEKSEIFDDQFSVERPDGSNFTLKIRSTKLEDSAMYFCASRRGRGSYEQYFGPGTRLTVT.

CDR3 residues: CASSVMGSEQYF. CDR3 bases: TGTGCCAGCAGTGTTATGGGAAGCGAGCAGTACTTC. The chain employs TRBV2 and TRBJ2-7; D call uncertain. V lost 4 bases, J lost 6 bases, and 10 bases lay in between. Germline CDR1 and CDR2: SNHLY and FYNNEI. This CDR3 spans 12 amino acids. The full variable domain, rest sourced from reference TRBV2 and TRBJ2-7, is EPEVTQTPSHQVTQMGQEVILRCVPISNHLYFYWYRQILGQKVEFLVSFYNNEISEKSEIFDDQFSVERPDGSNFTLKIRSTKLEDSAMYFCASSVMGSEQYFGPGTRLTVT.

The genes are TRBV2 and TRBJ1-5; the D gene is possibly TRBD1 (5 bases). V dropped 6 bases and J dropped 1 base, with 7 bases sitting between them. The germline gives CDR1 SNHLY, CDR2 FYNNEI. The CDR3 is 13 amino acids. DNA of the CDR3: TGTGCCAGCAGGGGACGGAGCAATCAGCCCCAGCATTTT. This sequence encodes CASRGRSNQPQHF.

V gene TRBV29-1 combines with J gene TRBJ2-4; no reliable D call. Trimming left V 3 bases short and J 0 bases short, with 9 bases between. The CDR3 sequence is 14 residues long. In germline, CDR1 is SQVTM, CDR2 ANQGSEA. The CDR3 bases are TGCAGCGTTGAGGCGGAGCTAGCCAAAAACATTCAGTACTTC. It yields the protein CSVEAELAKNIQYF.

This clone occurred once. The CDR3 loop is CSVTRATDTQYF. The DNA for the CDR3 is TGCAGCGTTACGAGAGCCACAGATACGCAGTATTTT. The rearrangement joins TRBV29-1 to TRBJ2-3; D is uncertain. CDR3 length: 12 amino acids. Germline CDR1 SQVTM, CDR2 ANQGSEA. Trimming cost V 5 bases and J 2 bases, with 8 bases left between them.

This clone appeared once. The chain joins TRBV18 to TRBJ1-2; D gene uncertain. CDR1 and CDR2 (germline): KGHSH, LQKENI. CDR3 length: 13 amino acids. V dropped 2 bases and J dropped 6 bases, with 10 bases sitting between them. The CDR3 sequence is CASSPNSGDGYTF. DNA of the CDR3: TGTGCCAGCTCACCAAACTCCGGGGATGGCTACACCTTC.

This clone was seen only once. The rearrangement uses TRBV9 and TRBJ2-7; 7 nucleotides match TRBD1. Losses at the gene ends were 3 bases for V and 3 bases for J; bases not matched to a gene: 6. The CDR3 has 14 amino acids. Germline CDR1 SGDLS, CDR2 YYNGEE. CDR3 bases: TGTGCCAGCAGCGCCGGGACAGCCGACTACGAGCAGTACTTC. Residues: CASSAGTADYEQYF.

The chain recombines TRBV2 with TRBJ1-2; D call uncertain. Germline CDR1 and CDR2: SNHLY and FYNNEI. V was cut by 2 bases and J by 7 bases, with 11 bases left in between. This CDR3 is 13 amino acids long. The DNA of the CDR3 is TGTGCCAGCAGTGAAACAGAGGTGGGTGGCTACACCTTC. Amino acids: CASSETEVGGYTF.

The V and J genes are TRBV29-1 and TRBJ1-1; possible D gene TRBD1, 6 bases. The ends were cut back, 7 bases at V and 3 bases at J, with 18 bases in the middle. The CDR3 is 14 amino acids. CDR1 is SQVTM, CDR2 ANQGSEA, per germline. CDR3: CSAHQQGMDTEAFF. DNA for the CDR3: TGCAGCGCCCACCAACAGGGTATGGACACTGAAGCTTTCTTT.

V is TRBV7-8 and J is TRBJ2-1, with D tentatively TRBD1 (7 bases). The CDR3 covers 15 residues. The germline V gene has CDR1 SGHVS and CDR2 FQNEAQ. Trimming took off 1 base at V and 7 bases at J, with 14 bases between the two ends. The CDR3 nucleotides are TGTGCCAGCAGCTTAGAAATGCAGGGGGGTAATGAGCAGTTCTTC. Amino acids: CASSLEMQGGNEQFF.

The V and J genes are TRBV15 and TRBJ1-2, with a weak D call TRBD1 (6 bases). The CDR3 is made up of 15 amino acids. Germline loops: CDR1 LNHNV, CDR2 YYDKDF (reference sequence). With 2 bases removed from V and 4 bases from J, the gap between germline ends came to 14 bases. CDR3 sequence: CATSRPRTEGYGYTF. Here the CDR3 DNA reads TGTGCCACCAGCAGACCGAGGACAGAGGGCTATGGCTACACCTTC.

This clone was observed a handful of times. The CDR3 DNA reads TGTGCCAGCAGCTTATGGGGGAACACCGGGGAGCTGTTTTTT. It yields the protein CASSLWGNTGELFF. V and J are TRBV7-2 and TRBJ2-2; no firm D call. The germline V gene encodes CDR1 SGHTA and CDR2 FQGNSA. The CDR3 consists of 14 residues. V was trimmed by 2 bases and J by 1 base, leaving 5 bases between them.

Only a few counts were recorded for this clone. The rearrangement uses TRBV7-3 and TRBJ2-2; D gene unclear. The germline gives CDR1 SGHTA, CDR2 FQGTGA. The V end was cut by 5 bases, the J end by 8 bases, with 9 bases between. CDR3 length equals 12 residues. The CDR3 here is CASSPREGELFF. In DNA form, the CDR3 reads TGTGCCAGCAGCCCTCGAGAGGGGGAGCTGTTTTTT.